These 30 T cell receptor beta chains were sequenced from one sample in a study of blood T cell repertoires in COVID-19. The method was immunoSEQ multiplex PCR; TCRdb's version includes in-frame clones alone and lacks a portion of them. Among more than 250,000 clones listed, roughly 90% were seen once. Sequencing was done on a sample of peripheral blood. These TCRs come from a human donor in a cohort sampled during active COVID-19.

The rearrangement joins TRBV19 to TRBJ2-3; maybe TRBD2 (6 bases). With 6 bases removed from V and 2 bases from J, the gap between germline ends came to 12 bases. This CDR3 comprises 14 residues. Germline lookup yields CDR1 LNHDA and CDR2 SQIVND (reference sequence). CDR3 residues: CASRSGLLTDTQYF. The CDR3 bases are TGTGCCAGTAGGTCGGGACTCCTCACAGATACGCAGTATTTT.

V and J are TRBV6-6 and TRBJ1-1, with TRBD1 matching over 10 bases. This CDR3 region has 15 residues. V was pared by 4 bases and J by 3 bases, with 5 bases of the junction left unmatched. In germline, CDR1 is MNHNY, CDR2 SVGAGI (reference sequence). The CDR3 DNA follows: TGTGCCAGCAGTTCACCGGGACAGGGGTACACTGAAGCTTTCTTT. This encodes CASSSPGQGYTEAFF.

The chain carries TRBV28 and TRBJ2-5; possible D gene TRBD2, 6 bases. The CDR3 extends over 14 amino acids. Trimming cost V 2 bases and J 5 bases, with 12 bases left between them. Germline lookup yields CDR1 MDHEN and CDR2 SYDVKM. The CDR3 DNA reads TGTGCCAGCAGTTTAGAGGCAGGGAGGGAGACCCAGTACTTC. Translating it yields CASSLEAGRETQYF.

This clone was picked up one time. V and J are TRBV18 and TRBJ2-7; D call uncertain. The CDR3 contains 12 residues. V lost 3 bases and J lost 6, with 9 bases in between. Germline values: CDR1 KGHSH, CDR2 LQKENI. DNA for the CDR3: TGTGCCAGCTCACCCAGAACGGGCGAGCAGTACTTC. Its protein product is CASSPRTGEQYF. The complete variable domain, with remaining parts taken from reference TRBV18 and TRBJ2-7, reads NAGVMQNPRHLVRRRGQEARLRCSPMKGHSHVYWYRQLPEEGLKFMVYLQKENIIDESGMPKERFSAEFPKEGPSILRIQQVVRGDSAAYFCASSPRTGEQYFGPGTRLTVT.

The chain combines TRBV9 with TRBJ2-5; the match to TRBD1 covers 8 bases. CDR1 SGDLS and CDR2 YYNGEE come from the germline V gene. Trimming at V came to 3 bases and at J to 3 bases, leaving 13 bases not matched to a gene. There are 17 residues in the CDR3. The CDR3 region has the DNA TGTGCCAGCAGCGAGGGATTAACAGGGGGGCGAGAAGAGACCCAGTACTTC. This translates into CASSEGLTGGREETQYF.

This clone occurred a few times. The V and J genes are TRBV19 and TRBJ1-4; TRBD1 is a possible D gene (5 bases). Between the trimmed V and J ends, which lost 3 bases and 1 base, there was a span of 12 bases. Germline loops: CDR1 LNHDA, CDR2 SQIVND (reference sequence). The CDR3 has 16 amino acids. The CDR3 coding sequence is TGTGCCAGTAGTATCCCAGGGTATGGAACTAATGAAAAACTGTTTTTT. It is translated as CASSIPGYGTNEKLFF.

The CDR3 nucleotides are TGTGCCAGCTCACCGTCGGCTAGCGGGGGGGCGATGGATACGCAGTATTTT. Protein: CASSPSASGGAMDTQYF. The gene calls are TRBV18 and TRBJ2-3, with 12 bases identical to TRBD2. Trimming cost V 3 bases and J 6 bases; bases outside gene matches: 10. The CDR3 contains 17 residues. Germline V lookup: CDR1 KGHSH, CDR2 LQKENI.

The genes are TRBV28 and TRBJ1-3; tentatively, D is TRBD1 (6 bases). There are 13 residues in the CDR3. The V gene lost 5 bases and the J gene lost 3 bases, with 8 bases spanning the gap. Looked up from germline, CDR1 is MDHEN and CDR2 is SYDVKM. The CDR3: CASSPGVGNTIYF. In nucleotides, the CDR3 is TGTGCCAGCAGTCCAGGGGTTGGAAACACCATATATTTT.

V is TRBV7-9 and J is TRBJ1-2; 7 bases are a match to TRBD1. The CDR3 length is 14 residues. The junction had 5 bases not matched to a gene; V was cut back by 3 bases and J by 4 bases. Germline values: CDR1 SEHNR, CDR2 FQNEAQ (reference sequence). The CDR3 sequence is CASSLNRDSYGYTF. The CDR3 DNA reads as TGTGCCAGCAGCTTGAACCGGGACAGCTATGGCTACACCTTC. Looking up the rest from reference TRBV7-9 and TRBJ1-2 gives the full variable domain: DTGVSQNPRHKITKRGQNVTFRCDPISEHNRLYWYRQTLGQGPEFLTYFQNEAQLEKSRLLSDRFSAERPKGSFSTLEIQRTEQGDSAMYLCASSLNRDSYGYTFGSGTRLTVV.

The chain has TRBV7-3 and TRBJ2-1, with TRBD2 identical over 9 bases. The length of the CDR3 is 15 residues. V lost 4 bases, J lost 0 bases, and 1 base stayed unmatched. Germline lookup yields CDR1 SGHTA and CDR2 FQGTGA. In nucleotides, the CDR3 is TGTGCCAGCAGCTCTAGCGGGGACTCCTACAATGAGCAGTTCTTC. Translated, it gives CASSSSGDSYNEQFF.

CDR3 loop: CASSVTPTTTNEKLFF. The CDR3 coding sequence is TGTGCCAGCAGCGTAACCCCGACAACAACTAATGAAAAACTGTTTTTT. The chain recombines TRBV9 with TRBJ1-4; D is unclear. Looked up from germline, CDR1 is SGDLS and CDR2 is YYNGEE. Trimming pared 1 base from V and 0 bases from J, leaving 10 bases between. This CDR3 contains 16 residues.

The rearrangement links TRBV7-9 to TRBJ2-7, with 7 bases identical to TRBD1. This CDR3 spans 12 amino acids. The V and J ends lost 5 bases and 5 bases, in that order; junction bases with no gene match: 3. In germline, CDR1 is SEHNR, CDR2 FQNEAQ (reference sequence). For the CDR3, the DNA is TGTGCCAGCAGCCTGACAGGGAACGAGCAGTACTTC. Translating gives CASSLTGNEQYF.

In its sample, this clone was seen once. The chain is built from TRBV9 and TRBJ1-1; 7 bases are shared with TRBD1. V was pared by 5 bases and J by 4 bases, with 2 bases of the junction left unmatched. CDR3 length equals 12 residues. The germline V gene has CDR1 SGDLS and CDR2 YYNGEE. The CDR3 DNA is TGTGCCAGCAGGGGGACAGCCACTGAAGCTTTCTTT. Amino acids: CASRGTATEAFF.

The rearrangement joins TRBV5-5 to TRBJ2-7; D gene unclear. V lost 0 bases and J 0 bases, leaving 7 bases between the germline ends. The CDR3 totals 14 residues. Germline assignment: CDR1 SGHKS and CDR2 YYEKEE (reference sequence). CDR3 amino acids: CASSLVSLSYEQYF. The DNA of the CDR3 is TGTGCCAGCAGCTTGGTCTCCCTCTCCTACGAGCAGTACTTC.

This clone has a single count. The chain has TRBV3-1 (or the pseudogene TRBV3-2) and TRBJ2-1; 9 bases map to TRBD2. The germline gives CDR1 LGHDT, CDR2 YNNKEL (reference sequence). The CDR3 is 14 amino acids. Trimming removed 1 base from V and 9 bases from J; junction bases left unmatched: 4. The DNA of the CDR3 is TGTGCCAGCAGCCAAGGCGGGAGGGCCGCTGAGCAGTTCTTC. Protein sequence: CASSQGGRAAEQFF.

The J gene is TRBJ1-3, the V gene TRBV3-1 (or the pseudogene TRBV3-2), with D uncertain. Trimming left V 2 bases short and J 7 bases short, with 9 bases between. CDR1 and CDR2 (germline): LGHDT, YNNKEL (reference sequence). The CDR3 is 13 residues long. The CDR3 DNA is TGTGCCAGCAGCCAAACTACCGGGAACACCATATATTTT. Amino acids: CASSQTTGNTIYF.

The chain combines TRBV19 with TRBJ1-5; 10 bases fit TRBD1. In germline, CDR1 is LNHDA, CDR2 SQIVND (reference sequence). This CDR3 contains 13 residues. The ends lost 5 bases at V and 5 bases at J; junction bases unmatched: 0. The CDR3 DNA reads TGTGCCAGTAGTGGACAGGGGGATCAGCCCCAGCATTTT. Translated, it gives CASSGQGDQPQHF.

The table lists this clone with a count of one. CDR3 in DNA: TGTGCCATCAGTAGGACAGGGATGAACACTGAAGCTTTCTTT. Amino acids: CAISRTGMNTEAFF. V is TRBV10-3 and J is TRBJ1-1, with 8 nucleotides matching TRBD1. The CDR3 has 14 residues. The V and J ends lost 5 bases and 0 bases, in that order; junction bases with no gene match: 2. Germline V gene sequence: CDR1 ENHRY, CDR2 SYGVKD.

V is TRBV13 and J is TRBJ2-6; D is perhaps TRBD2 (6 bases). The CDR3 loop spans 16 amino acids. V was trimmed by 5 bases and J by 5 bases, leaving 16 bases between them. Germline lookup yields CDR1 PRHDT and CDR2 FYEKMQ (reference sequence). CDR3 sequence: CASSLLAGSWANVLTF. The DNA of the CDR3 is TGTGCCAGCAGCCTCCTCGCGGGGAGCTGGGCCAACGTCCTGACTTTC.

V gene TRBV6-6 combines with J gene TRBJ1-2; TRBD1 might be the D (6 bases). This CDR3 spans 14 amino acids. Germline assignment: CDR1 MNHNY and CDR2 SVGAGI (reference sequence). Trimming removed 4 bases at V and 7 bases at J, with 16 bases between. CDR3 bases: TGTGCCAGCAGTTCACTCGGGGGGGCGGCTGGCTACACCTTC. It specifies CASSSLGGAAGYTF.

Only a few counts were recorded for this clone. The chain uses TRBV18 and TRBJ2-7, with a possible D match to TRBD2 (6 bases). The CDR3 length is 12 residues. V was clipped by 5 bases and J by 4 bases, with 9 bases between them. CDR1 is KGHSH and CDR2 is LQKENI in the germline V gene. CDR3 DNA: TGTGCCAGCTCAACTAGCCCGTACGAGCAGTACTTC. Its protein product is CASSTSPYEQYF.

This sequence joins TRBV7-2 and TRBJ2-7; D is ambiguous. V shed 0 bases and J shed 6 bases, with 9 bases lying between them. This CDR3 is built from 13 residues. The germline V gene has CDR1 SGHTA and CDR2 FQGNSA. CDR3 amino acids: CASSLANTGEQYF. The CDR3 DNA sequence: TGTGCCAGCAGCTTAGCGAATACGGGCGAGCAGTACTTC.

V gene TRBV6-5 combines with J gene TRBJ1-1, with a weak D call TRBD1 (5 bases). CDR1 is MNHEY, CDR2 SVGAGI, per germline. Trimming left V 3 bases short and J 4 bases short, with 12 bases between. CDR3 length: 14 residues. The CDR3 here is CASSYGGESTEAFF. The DNA for the CDR3 is TGTGCCAGCAGTTATGGGGGGGAAAGCACTGAAGCTTTCTTT.

V and J are TRBV7-9 and TRBJ2-3, with TRBD2 identical over 9 bases. V was pared by 4 bases and J by 4 bases, with 12 bases of the junction left unmatched. Germline V gene data show CDR1 as SEHNR and CDR2 as FQNEAQ (reference sequence). This CDR3 is built from 17 residues. CDR3 bases: TGTGCCAGCAGCTCCCCGATAGCGGGAGTAGGCCCAGATACGCAGTATTTT. Translation gives CASSSPIAGVGPDTQYF.

The chain recombines TRBV2 with TRBJ1-2; TRBD1 matches at 9 bases. The germline CDR1 and CDR2 sequences are SNHLY and FYNNEI. This CDR3 is built from 13 residues. The V gene end was trimmed by 10 bases and the J gene end by 8 bases; junction bases not matched to a gene: 11. Here the CDR3 reads CATTGTGNRGYTF. The CDR3 DNA reads as TGTGCCACGACCGGGACAGGGAATAGAGGCTACACCTTC.

The sample holds one count of this clone. The chain joins TRBV7-3 to TRBJ2-3; 12 bases match TRBD2. Trimming cost V 0 bases and J 3 bases; bases outside gene matches: 7. Germline V lookup: CDR1 SGHTA, CDR2 FQGTGA. CDR3 length: 18 residues. For the CDR3, the DNA is TGTGCCAGCAGCTTAACGGGTCCGGGACTAGCGGGTACAGATACGCAGTATTTT. Translation gives CASSLTGPGLAGTDTQYF.

This chain links TRBV11-3 with TRBJ2-3; TRBD1 agrees at 7 bases. Germline V gives CDR1 SGHNT, CDR2 YENEEA. The CDR3 has 15 amino acids. After removal of 4 bases from V and 5 bases from J, the junction contained 9 bases not matched to a gene. In DNA form, the CDR3 reads TGTGCCAGCAGCTATAATACAGGGGCGGGAGATACGCAGTATTTT. It is translated as CASSYNTGAGDTQYF.

J is TRBJ1-2 and V is TRBV30; D not certain. The CDR3 spans 13 residues. In germline, CDR1 is GTSNPN, CDR2 SVGIG (reference sequence). V was pared by 3 bases and J by 5 bases, with 13 bases between. The CDR3 DNA reads TGTGCCTGGAGCCAAAACAGAGGGTATGGCTACACCTTC. It is translated as CAWSQNRGYGYTF.

The chain carries TRBV4-3 and TRBJ2-7, with 13 bases matching TRBD2. The V gene's germline CDR1 is LGHNA and CDR2 YSLEER. The CDR3 covers 19 residues. J was trimmed by 2 bases and V by 2 bases; bases with no gene match: 12. The CDR3 DNA sequence: TGCGCCAGCAGCCAACCGCCTTGGACTAGCGGGGGCTTCACCTACGAGCAGTACTTC. Its protein is CASSQPPWTSGGFTYEQYF.

The rearrangement joins TRBV4-1 to TRBJ1-1; the D is unclear. CDR1 is MGHRA, CDR2 YSYEKL, per germline. The germline V and J ends were trimmed by 0 bases and 0 bases, with 11 bases remaining between them. This CDR3 has 16 amino acids. DNA of the CDR3: TGCGCCAGCAGCCAAGATCAATACAGATTGAACACTGAAGCTTTCTTT. As protein: CASSQDQYRLNTEAFF.